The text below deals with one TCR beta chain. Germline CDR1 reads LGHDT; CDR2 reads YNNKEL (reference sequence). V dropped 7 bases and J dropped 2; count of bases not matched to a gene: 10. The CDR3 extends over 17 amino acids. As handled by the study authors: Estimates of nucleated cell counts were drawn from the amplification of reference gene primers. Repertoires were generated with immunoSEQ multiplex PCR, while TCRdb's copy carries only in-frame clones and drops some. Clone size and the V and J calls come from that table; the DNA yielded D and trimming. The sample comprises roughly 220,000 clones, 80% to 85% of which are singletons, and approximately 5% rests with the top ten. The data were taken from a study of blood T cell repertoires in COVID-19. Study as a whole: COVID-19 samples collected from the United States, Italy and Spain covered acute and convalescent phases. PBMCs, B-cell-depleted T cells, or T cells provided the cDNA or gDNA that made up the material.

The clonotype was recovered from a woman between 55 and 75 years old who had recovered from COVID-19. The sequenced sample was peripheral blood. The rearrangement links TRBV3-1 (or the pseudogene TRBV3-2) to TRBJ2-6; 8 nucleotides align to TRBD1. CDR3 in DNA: TGTGCCAGCACGCCCAGGGGGCAGGTGGCTGGGGCCAACGTCCTGACTTTC. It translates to CASTPRGQVAGANVLTF.